The 25 T cell receptor beta chains in this list originate from one sample, sequenced in a study of cytomegalovirus exposure and HLA in healthy donors. Primers: 60 Vbeta forward and 13 Jbeta reverse. TCRdb's table, derived via immunoSEQ multiplex PCR, lists solely in-frame clones and lacks some. Of more than 150,000 clones detected, approximately 83% appear once; the ten largest clones hold almost 9.5%. Sample: PBMCs. These receptors originate from a man younger than 35 in good health and CMV-seropositive.

This sequence joins TRBV6-5 and TRBJ2-2; 9 nucleotides match TRBD1. V dropped 6 bases and J dropped 6; count of bases not matched to a gene: 8. Germline CDR1 and CDR2: MNHEY and SVGAGI. The CDR3 is 15 residues long. This chain's CDR3 is CASRLQGAIPGELFF. In DNA form, the CDR3 reads TGTGCCAGCAGGCTACAGGGGGCAATCCCCGGGGAGCTGTTTTTT.

CDR3 in DNA: TGTGCCAGTAGTTTGGGACAGGGGACACCCCTCCACTTT. Amino acid sequence: CASSLGQGTPLHF. J is TRBJ1-6 and V is TRBV19; TRBD1 agrees at 10 bases. The CDR3 is 13 amino acids. V dropped 5 bases and J dropped 11; count of bases not matched to a gene: 3. From germline, CDR1 is LNHDA and CDR2 SQIVND (reference sequence).

The rearrangement links TRBV7-8 to TRBJ1-1; D remains unclear. Germline V gives CDR1 SGHVS, CDR2 FQNEAQ. V lost 8 bases and J lost 2, with 12 bases in between. CDR3 length equals 13 residues. CDR3 DNA sequence: TGTGCCAGCGGGTTGTCAGGAAACACTGAAGCTTTCTTT. It translates to CASGLSGNTEAFF. The whole variable domain, filled in from reference TRBV7-8 and TRBJ1-1, reads GAGVSQSPRYKVAKRGQDVALRCDPISGHVSLFWYQQALGQGPEFLTYFQNEAQLDKSGLPSDRFFAERPEGSVSTLKIQRTQQEDSAVYLCASGLSGNTEAFFGQGTRLTVV.

The chain links TRBV18 to TRBJ2-5; TRBD2 might be the D (5 bases). V was trimmed by 2 bases and J by 3 bases, leaving 10 bases between them. Germline V lookup: CDR1 KGHSH, CDR2 LQKENI. The CDR3 totals 14 residues. The CDR3 region is CASSPESGEETQYF. The CDR3 DNA reads as TGTGCCAGCTCACCAGAGAGCGGCGAAGAGACCCAGTACTTC.

This clone was counted once. The chain employs TRBV19 and TRBJ2-6; 9 positions match TRBD1. With 9 bases clipped from V and 3 bases from J, the junction kept 6 bases outside the gene matches. This CDR3 contains 15 residues. Germline values: CDR1 LNHDA, CDR2 SQIVND (reference sequence). The CDR3 DNA is TGTGCCAGCTTACAGGGGGCGTATGGGGCCAACGTCCTGACTTTC. Its protein is CASLQGAYGANVLTF.

This clone has just a few counts. J is TRBJ1-2 and V is TRBV6-1, with 8 bases that match TRBD1. Germline-derived CDR1 and CDR2 are MNHNS and SASEGT. The CDR3 runs to 17 residues. After removal of 3 bases from V and 4 bases from J, the junction contained 13 bases not matched to a gene. As DNA, the CDR3 is TGTGCCAGCAGTGACCCAGCACGGACAGGGAGATCCTATGGCTACACCTTC. It codes for CASSDPARTGRSYGYTF.

The chain recombines TRBV6-1 with TRBJ2-2; D might be TRBD1 (5 bases). Germline values: CDR1 MNHNS, CDR2 SASEGT. Trimming removed 1 base from V and 6 bases from J, with 9 bases in between. This CDR3 is 14 amino acids long. Written as DNA, the CDR3 is TGTGCCAGCAGTGAAGGTTGGGGCGCCGGGGAGCTGTTTTTT. This codes for CASSEGWGAGELFF.

The chain couples TRBV12-5 to TRBJ1-1, with a possible D match to TRBD1 (5 bases). V was pared by 5 bases and J by 1 base, with 11 bases between. Per germline, CDR1 LGHNT and CDR2 FRNRAP. This CDR3 has 14 amino acids. CDR3 coding DNA: TGTGCTAGTGGTCCAGACAGAGAGAACACTGAAGCTTTCTTT. Translating it yields CASGPDRENTEAFF.

This chain connects TRBV9 to TRBJ1-1; unclear D gene. Per germline, CDR1 SGDLS and CDR2 YYNGEE. Trimming cost V 0 bases and J 4 bases, with 16 bases left between them. CDR3 length: 16 amino acids. CDR3 sequence (DNA): TGTGCCAGCAGCGTAGGCCCACATGTGGCTTCCACTGAAGCTTTCTTT. This gives the protein CASSVGPHVASTEAFF.

This chain uses TRBV6-5 with TRBJ1-1, with 8 bases fitting TRBD1. This CDR3 comprises 14 residues. Trimming cost V 6 bases and J 0 bases; bases outside gene matches: 3. Germline CDR1 is MNHEY and CDR2 is SVGAGI. CDR3 nucleotide sequence: TGTGCCAGCAGAGGACAGGGAATGAACACTGAAGCTTTCTTT. It specifies CASRGQGMNTEAFF.

The chain couples TRBV5-1 to TRBJ1-1; unclear D gene. The CDR3 loop spans 14 amino acids. Germline V gene data show CDR1 as SGHRS and CDR2 as YFSETQ. V dropped 3 bases and J dropped 2 bases, with 11 bases sitting between them. Here the CDR3 reads CASSWRRGNTEAFF. CDR3 coding DNA: TGCGCCAGCAGCTGGAGACGGGGAAACACTGAAGCTTTCTTT.

This chain links TRBV10-3 with TRBJ2-3, with 9 bases fitting TRBD2. Germline V gene sequence: CDR1 ENHRY, CDR2 SYGVKD. The CDR3 is 18 residues long. With 0 bases clipped from V and 3 bases from J, the junction kept 10 bases outside the gene matches. The CDR3 sequence is CAISESPVGGGVTDTQYF. The CDR3 coding sequence is TGTGCCATCAGTGAGTCCCCCGTCGGCGGGGGGGTTACAGATACGCAGTATTTT.

J is TRBJ2-5 and V is TRBV5-6, with TRBD1 matching 10 bases. Germline V gene sequence: CDR1 SGHDT, CDR2 YYEEEE. The CDR3 extends over 16 amino acids. Trimming removed 4 bases from V and 3 bases from J; junction bases left unmatched: 9. The chain's CDR3 is CASSGQLGTGEETQYF. The CDR3 DNA sequence: TGTGCCAGCAGCGGTCAACTTGGGACAGGGGAAGAGACCCAGTACTTC.

This chain connects TRBV18 to TRBJ1-2, with D possibly matching TRBD1 (5 bases). The germline CDR1 and CDR2 sequences are KGHSH and LQKENI. Trimming stripped 2 bases from V and 2 bases from J, with 6 bases between. The CDR3 contains 13 residues. The CDR3 nucleotides are TGTGCCAGCTCACCAGGGGGGAACTATGGCTACACCTTC. Protein product: CASSPGGNYGYTF.

The chain has TRBV2 and TRBJ2-3; 16 nucleotides match TRBD2. Germline-derived CDR1 and CDR2 are SNHLY and FYNNEI. Trimming at V came to 8 bases and at J to 4 bases, leaving 9 bases not matched to a gene. This CDR3 region has 17 residues. For the CDR3, the DNA is TGTGCCAGCGGGACTAGCGGGGGGGCCGTGGTTGCAGATACGCAGTATTTT. Residues: CASGTSGGAVVADTQYF.

The J gene is TRBJ1-2, the V gene TRBV14; D gene unclear. From germline, CDR1 is SGHDN and CDR2 FVKESK. V was cut by 4 bases and J by 6 bases, with 12 bases left in between. CDR3 length equals 13 residues. The CDR3 here is CASSPRLRDGYTF. The DNA for the CDR3 is TGTGCCAGCAGCCCTAGGTTGAGGGATGGCTACACCTTC. Looking up the rest from reference TRBV14 and TRBJ1-2 gives the full variable domain: EAGVTQFPSHSVIEKGQTVTLRCDPISGHDNLYWYRRVMGKEIKFLLHFVKESKQDESGMPNNRFLAERTGGTYSTLKVQPAELEDSGVYFCASSPRLRDGYTFGSGTRLTVV.

The V gene is TRBV10-1, the J gene TRBJ2-7, with a tentative D call TRBD1 (5 bases). Trimming cost V 3 bases and J 4 bases, with 13 bases left between them. This CDR3 contains 14 residues. CDR1 and CDR2 from the germline V gene are WNHNN and SYGVQD (reference sequence). This chain's CDR3 is CASSEGADLYEQYF. DNA for the CDR3: TGCGCCAGCAGTGAAGGGGCCGATCTTTACGAGCAGTACTTC.

The genes are TRBV19 and TRBJ1-1; D unclear. CDR1 is LNHDA and CDR2 is SQIVND in the germline V gene (reference sequence). Trimming removed 6 bases at V and 1 base at J, with 15 bases between. The CDR3 is 15 residues long. CDR3 sequence (DNA): TGTGCCAGTAGCCCCAGGCCTCGGAAGAACACTGAAGCTTTCTTT. Protein: CASSPRPRKNTEAFF.

This chain uses TRBV28 with TRBJ2-7; D might be TRBD2 (6 bases). V dropped 2 bases and J dropped 0 bases, with 8 bases sitting between them. The CDR3 consists of 14 residues. Germline values: CDR1 MDHEN, CDR2 SYDVKM. CDR3 nucleotides: TGTGCCAGCAGTTTACTGGGACTCTCCTACGAGCAGTACTTC. Its protein is CASSLLGLSYEQYF.

The chain uses TRBV19 and TRBJ1-1; D perhaps matches TRBD1 (6 bases). The CDR3 totals 12 residues. Trimming took off 7 bases at V and 5 bases at J, with 11 bases between the two ends. Per the germline V gene, CDR1 is LNHDA and CDR2 is SQIVND (reference sequence). The CDR3 sequence: CASTQGGTEAFF. CDR3 sequence (DNA): TGTGCCAGTACACAGGGTGGAACTGAAGCTTTCTTT. Drawing the rest from reference TRBV19 and TRBJ1-1, the complete variable domain is DGGITQSPKYLFRKEGQNVTLSCEQNLNHDAMYWYRQDPGQGLRLIYYSQIVNDFQKGDIAEGYSVSREKKESFPLTVTSAQKNPTAFYLCASTQGGTEAFFGQGTRLTVV.

The V call is TRBV5-1, the J call TRBJ2-6, with TRBD2 identical over 8 bases. The V and J ends lost 2 bases and 0 bases, in that order; junction bases with no gene match: 4. The CDR3 covers 17 residues. Germline-derived CDR1 and CDR2 are SGHRS and YFSETQ. The CDR3 reads CASSFAGGFSGANVLTF. CDR3 in DNA: TGCGCCAGCAGCTTTGCGGGGGGTTTCTCTGGGGCCAACGTCCTGACTTTC.

V is TRBV10-3 and J is TRBJ1-2, with D possibly matching TRBD1 (5 bases). Germline V gene lookup returns CDR1 ENHRY and CDR2 SYGVKD. The CDR3 extends over 13 amino acids. With 6 bases removed from V and 0 bases from J, the gap between germline ends came to 8 bases. CDR3 protein: CAIRTDANYGYTF. The CDR3 DNA follows: TGTGCCATCAGGACAGACGCTAACTATGGCTACACCTTC.

The V gene is TRBV5-1, the J gene TRBJ1-1, with D possibly TRBD1 on 5 matching bases. Trimming left V 3 bases short and J 1 base short, with 13 bases between. This CDR3 spans 15 amino acids. Germline values: CDR1 SGHRS, CDR2 YFSETQ. DNA for the CDR3: TGCGCCAGCAGCTGGGTAGAAGGGGCGAACACTGAAGCTTTCTTT. It specifies CASSWVEGANTEAFF.

This rearrangement joins TRBV18 to TRBJ2-3; TRBD1 matches 11 bases. V dropped 3 bases and J dropped 6; count of bases not matched to a gene: 20. The CDR3 runs 20 residues. Germline-derived CDR1 and CDR2 are KGHSH and LQKENI. The CDR3 nucleotides read TGTGCCAGCTCACCTTCCGCCTGGACAGGGGGCAAAGGTGCCCTGGATACGCAGTATTTT. Amino acids: CASSPSAWTGGKGALDTQYF.

The chain links TRBV29-1 to TRBJ1-3; possibly TRBD1 for D (5 bases). The CDR3 totals 16 residues. Per germline, CDR1 SQVTM and CDR2 ANQGSEA. V lost 0 bases to trimming and J lost 8 bases, with 20 bases between them. As DNA, the CDR3 is TGCAGCGTTGAAGATTGTAGGGGCGGGGGAACGGACACCATATATTTT. Its translation: CSVEDCRGGGTDTIYF.